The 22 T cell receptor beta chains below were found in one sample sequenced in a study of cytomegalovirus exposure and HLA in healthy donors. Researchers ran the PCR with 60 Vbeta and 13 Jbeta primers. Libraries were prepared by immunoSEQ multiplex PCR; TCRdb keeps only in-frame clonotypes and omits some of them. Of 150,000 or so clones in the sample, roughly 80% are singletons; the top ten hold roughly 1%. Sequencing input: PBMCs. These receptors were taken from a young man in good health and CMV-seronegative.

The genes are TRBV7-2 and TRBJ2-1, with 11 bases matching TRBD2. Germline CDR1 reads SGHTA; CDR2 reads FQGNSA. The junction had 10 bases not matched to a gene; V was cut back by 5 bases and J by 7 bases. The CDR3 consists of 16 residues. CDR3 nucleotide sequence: TGTGCCAGCAGCCCAAGTACTAGCGGGAGAGTGAATGAGCAGTTCTTC. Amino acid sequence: CASSPSTSGRVNEQFF.

The CDR3 DNA is TGTGCCAGCACGGACAGGTCCGCCTACGAGCAGTACTTC. It codes for CASTDRSAYEQYF. The chain couples TRBV10-3 to TRBJ2-7; 7 bases line up with TRBD1. Germline V gene data show CDR1 as ENHRY and CDR2 as SYGVKD. The V segment lost 10 bases and the J segment 2 bases; nucleotides outside the gene matches: 8. The CDR3 extends over 13 amino acids.

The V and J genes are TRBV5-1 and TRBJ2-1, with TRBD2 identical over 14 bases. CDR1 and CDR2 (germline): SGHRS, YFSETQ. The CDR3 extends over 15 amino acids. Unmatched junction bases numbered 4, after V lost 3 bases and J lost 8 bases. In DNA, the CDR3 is TGCGCCAGCAGCTCCCGACTAGCGGGGGGGGATGAGCAGTTCTTC. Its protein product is CASSSRLAGGDEQFF.

CDR3 nucleotides: TGTGCCAGCAGCCCCAGCCGCCCAGGGCGCCACACCGGGGAGCTGTTTTTT. Translating it yields CASSPSRPGRHTGELFF. The chain joins TRBV7-3 to TRBJ2-2, with D tentatively TRBD1 (5 bases). The CDR3 length is 17 residues. V was clipped by 5 bases and J by 3 bases, with 19 bases between them. The germline CDR1 and CDR2 sequences are SGHTA and FQGTGA.

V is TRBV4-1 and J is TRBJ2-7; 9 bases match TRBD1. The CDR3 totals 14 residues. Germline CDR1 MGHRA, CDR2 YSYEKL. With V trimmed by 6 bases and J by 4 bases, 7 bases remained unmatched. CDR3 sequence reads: CASRLDRGAYEQYF. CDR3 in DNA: TGCGCCAGCAGACTGGACAGGGGCGCTTACGAGCAGTACTTC.

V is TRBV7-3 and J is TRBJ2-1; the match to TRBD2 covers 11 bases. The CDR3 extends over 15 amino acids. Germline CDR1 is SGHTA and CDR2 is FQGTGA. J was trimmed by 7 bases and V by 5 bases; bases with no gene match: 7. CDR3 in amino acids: CASSPGTSGSNEQFF. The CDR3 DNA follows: TGTGCCAGCAGCCCGGGGACTAGCGGTTCTAATGAGCAGTTCTTC.

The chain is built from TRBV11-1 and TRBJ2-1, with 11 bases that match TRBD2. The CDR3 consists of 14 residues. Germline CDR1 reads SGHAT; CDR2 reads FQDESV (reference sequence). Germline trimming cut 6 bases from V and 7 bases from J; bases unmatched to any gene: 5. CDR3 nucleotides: TGTGCCAGCAGGACTAGCGGGACGGGGAATGAGCAGTTCTTC. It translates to CASRTSGTGNEQFF.

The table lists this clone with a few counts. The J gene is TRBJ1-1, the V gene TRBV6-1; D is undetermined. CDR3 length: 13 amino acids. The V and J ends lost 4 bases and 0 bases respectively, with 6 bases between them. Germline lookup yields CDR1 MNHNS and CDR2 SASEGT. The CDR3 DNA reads TGTGCCAGCAGTGCCAAATTGAACACTGAAGCTTTCTTT. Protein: CASSAKLNTEAFF.

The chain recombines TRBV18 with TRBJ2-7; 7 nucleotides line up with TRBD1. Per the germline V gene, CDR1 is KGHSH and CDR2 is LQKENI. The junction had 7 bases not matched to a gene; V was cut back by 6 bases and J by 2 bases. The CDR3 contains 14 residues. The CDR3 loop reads CASSPDRVPYEQYF. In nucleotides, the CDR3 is TGTGCCAGCTCGCCTGACAGGGTACCCTACGAGCAGTACTTC. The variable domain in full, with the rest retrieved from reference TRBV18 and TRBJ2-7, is NAGVMQNPRHLVRRRGQEARLRCSPMKGHSHVYWYRQLPEEGLKFMVYLQKENIIDESGMPKERFSAEFPKEGPSILRIQQVVRGDSAAYFCASSPDRVPYEQYFGPGTRLTVT.

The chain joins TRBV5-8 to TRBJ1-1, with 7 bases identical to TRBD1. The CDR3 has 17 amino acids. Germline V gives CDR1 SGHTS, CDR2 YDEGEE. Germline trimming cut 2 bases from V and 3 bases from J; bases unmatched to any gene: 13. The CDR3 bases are TGTGCCAGCAGCTTACGGCAGGGGGATCGGCCTGACACTGAAGCTTTCTTT. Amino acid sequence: CASSLRQGDRPDTEAFF.

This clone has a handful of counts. CDR3: CSVEDPQGPDTQYF. The CDR3 coding sequence is TGCAGCGTTGAAGACCCACAGGGTCCAGATACGCAGTATTTT. The chain employs TRBV29-1 and TRBJ2-3; possible D gene TRBD1, 6 bases. CDR1 SQVTM and CDR2 ANQGSEA come from the germline V gene. Deletions cut 0 bases from V and 4 bases from J, with 11 bases between. The CDR3 is 14 amino acids.

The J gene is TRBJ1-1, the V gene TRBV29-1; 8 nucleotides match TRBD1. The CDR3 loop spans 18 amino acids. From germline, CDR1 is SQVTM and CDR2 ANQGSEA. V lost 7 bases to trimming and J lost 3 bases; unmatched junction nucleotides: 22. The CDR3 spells CSAKLYLSGQGTDTEAFF. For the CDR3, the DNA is TGCAGCGCAAAACTATACCTTTCCGGACAGGGTACCGACACTGAAGCTTTCTTT.

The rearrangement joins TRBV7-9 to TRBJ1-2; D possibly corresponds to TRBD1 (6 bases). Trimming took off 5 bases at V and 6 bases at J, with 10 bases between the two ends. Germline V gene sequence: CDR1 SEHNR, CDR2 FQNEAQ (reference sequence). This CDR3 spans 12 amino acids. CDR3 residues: CASSLYRDGYTF. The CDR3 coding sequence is TGTGCCAGCAGCCTTTACAGGGATGGCTACACCTTC.

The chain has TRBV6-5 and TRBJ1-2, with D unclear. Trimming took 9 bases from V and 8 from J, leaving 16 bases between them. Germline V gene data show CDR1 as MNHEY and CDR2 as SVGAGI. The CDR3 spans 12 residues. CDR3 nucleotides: TGTGCCAGTTGGACCGGGGTATACGGCTACACCTTC. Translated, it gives CASWTGVYGYTF.

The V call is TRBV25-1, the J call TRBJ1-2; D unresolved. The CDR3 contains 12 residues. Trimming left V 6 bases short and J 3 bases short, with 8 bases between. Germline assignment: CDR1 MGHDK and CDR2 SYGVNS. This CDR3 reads CASRGDHYGYTF. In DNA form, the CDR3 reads TGTGCCAGCAGGGGCGACCACTATGGCTACACCTTC.

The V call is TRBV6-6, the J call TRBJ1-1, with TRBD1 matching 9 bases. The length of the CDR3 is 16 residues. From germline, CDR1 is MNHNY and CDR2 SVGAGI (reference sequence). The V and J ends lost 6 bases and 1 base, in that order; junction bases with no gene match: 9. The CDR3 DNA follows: TGTGCCAGCAGCGGAGGAACAGGGGGCGGGAACACTGAAGCTTTCTTT. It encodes CASSGGTGGGNTEAFF.

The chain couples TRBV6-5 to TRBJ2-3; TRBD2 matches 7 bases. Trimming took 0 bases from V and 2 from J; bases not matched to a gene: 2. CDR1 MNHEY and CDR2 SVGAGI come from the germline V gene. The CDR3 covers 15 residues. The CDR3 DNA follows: TGTGCCAGCAGTTACTCGGGGGGGGACACAGATACGCAGTATTTT. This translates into CASSYSGGDTDTQYF.

CDR3 amino acids: CASSERGSRGTGLYNEQFF. The CDR3 DNA sequence: TGTGCCAGCAGTGAAAGGGGAAGTAGGGGGACAGGTCTGTACAATGAGCAGTTCTTC. The chain combines TRBV6-1 with TRBJ2-1; 8 nucleotides line up with TRBD1. The CDR3 consists of 19 residues. The germline V gene encodes CDR1 MNHNS and CDR2 SASEGT. Trimming removed 2 bases from V and 4 bases from J; junction bases left unmatched: 16.

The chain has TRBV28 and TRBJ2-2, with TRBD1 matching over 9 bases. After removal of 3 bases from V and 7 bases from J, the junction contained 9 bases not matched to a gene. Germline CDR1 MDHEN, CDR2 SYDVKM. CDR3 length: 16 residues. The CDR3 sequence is CASSLIRDRVVGELFF. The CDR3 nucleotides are TGTGCCAGCAGTTTGATCCGGGACAGGGTGGTCGGGGAGCTGTTTTTT.

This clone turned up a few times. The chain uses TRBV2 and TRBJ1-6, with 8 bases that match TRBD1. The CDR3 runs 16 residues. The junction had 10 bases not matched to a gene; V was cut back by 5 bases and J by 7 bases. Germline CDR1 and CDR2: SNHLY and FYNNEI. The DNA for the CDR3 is TGTGCCAGCAGTATCGGACAGGGCGGACGAAATTCACCCCTCCACTTT. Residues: CASSIGQGGRNSPLHF.

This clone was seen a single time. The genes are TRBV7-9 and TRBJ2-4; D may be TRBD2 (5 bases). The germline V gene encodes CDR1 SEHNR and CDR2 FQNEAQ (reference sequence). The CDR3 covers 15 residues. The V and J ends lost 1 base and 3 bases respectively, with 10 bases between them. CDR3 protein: CASSLGSSNKNIQYF. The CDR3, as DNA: TGTGCCAGCAGCTTAGGGTCTAGCAACAAAAACATTCAGTACTTC.

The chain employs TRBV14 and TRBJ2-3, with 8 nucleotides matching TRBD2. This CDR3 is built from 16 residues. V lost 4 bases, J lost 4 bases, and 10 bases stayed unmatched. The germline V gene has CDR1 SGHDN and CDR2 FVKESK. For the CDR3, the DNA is TGTGCCAGCAGCCCCCATCGGGGGGGCGACCCAGATACGCAGTATTTT. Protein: CASSPHRGGDPDTQYF.